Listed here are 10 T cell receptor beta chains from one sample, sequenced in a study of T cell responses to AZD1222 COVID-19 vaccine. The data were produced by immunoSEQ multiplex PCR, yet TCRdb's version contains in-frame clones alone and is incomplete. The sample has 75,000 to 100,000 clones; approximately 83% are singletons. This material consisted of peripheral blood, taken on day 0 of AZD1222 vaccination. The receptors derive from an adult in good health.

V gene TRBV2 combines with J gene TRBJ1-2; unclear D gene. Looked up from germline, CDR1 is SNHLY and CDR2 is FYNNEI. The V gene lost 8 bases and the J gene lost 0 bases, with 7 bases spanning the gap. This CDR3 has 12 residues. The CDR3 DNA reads TGTGCCAGCCAGTATTCTAACTATGGCTACACCTTC. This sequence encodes CASQYSNYGYTF.

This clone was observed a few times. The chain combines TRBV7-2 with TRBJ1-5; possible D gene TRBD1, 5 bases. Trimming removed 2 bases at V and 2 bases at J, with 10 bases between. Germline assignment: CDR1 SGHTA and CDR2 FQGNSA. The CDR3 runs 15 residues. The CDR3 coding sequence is TGTGCCAGCAGCTTATGGTCGACAGGCAATCAGCCCCAGCATTTT. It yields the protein CASSLWSTGNQPQHF.

This chain's CDR3 is CASSPKKGAATDTQYF. The CDR3, as DNA: TGTGCCAGCAGCCCAAAAAAGGGCGCAGCCACAGATACGCAGTATTTT. The chain combines TRBV7-9 with TRBJ2-3, with unresolved D. From germline, CDR1 is SEHNR and CDR2 FQNEAQ (reference sequence). The CDR3 has 16 amino acids. V lost 5 bases, J lost 2 bases, and 17 bases lay in between.

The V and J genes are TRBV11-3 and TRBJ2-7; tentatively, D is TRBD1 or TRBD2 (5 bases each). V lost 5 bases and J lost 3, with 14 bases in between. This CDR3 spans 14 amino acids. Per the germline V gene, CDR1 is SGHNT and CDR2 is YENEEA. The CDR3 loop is CASSGWGRGYEQYF. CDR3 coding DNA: TGTGCCAGCAGCGGTTGGGGGAGAGGCTACGAGCAGTACTTC.

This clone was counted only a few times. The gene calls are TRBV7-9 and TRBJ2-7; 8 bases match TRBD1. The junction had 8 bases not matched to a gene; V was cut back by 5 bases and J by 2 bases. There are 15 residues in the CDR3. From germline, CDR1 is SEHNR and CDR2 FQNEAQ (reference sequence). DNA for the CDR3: TGTGCCAGCAGCCCCCTCGACAGGGGTACCTACGAGCAGTACTTC. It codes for CASSPLDRGTYEQYF.

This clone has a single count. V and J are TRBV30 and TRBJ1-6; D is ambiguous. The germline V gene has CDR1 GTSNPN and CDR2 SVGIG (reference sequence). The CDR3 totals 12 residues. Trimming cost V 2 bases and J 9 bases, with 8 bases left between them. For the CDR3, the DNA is TGTGCCTGGAGTAGGGAGATTTCACCCCTCCACTTT. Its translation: CAWSREISPLHF.

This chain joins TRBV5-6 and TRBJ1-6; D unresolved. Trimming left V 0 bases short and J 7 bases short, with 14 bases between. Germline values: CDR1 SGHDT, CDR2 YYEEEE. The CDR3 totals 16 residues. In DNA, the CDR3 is TGTGCCAGCAGCTTGGATTCGGGGTTTTCGAATTCACCCCTCCACTTT. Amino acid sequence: CASSLDSGFSNSPLHF.

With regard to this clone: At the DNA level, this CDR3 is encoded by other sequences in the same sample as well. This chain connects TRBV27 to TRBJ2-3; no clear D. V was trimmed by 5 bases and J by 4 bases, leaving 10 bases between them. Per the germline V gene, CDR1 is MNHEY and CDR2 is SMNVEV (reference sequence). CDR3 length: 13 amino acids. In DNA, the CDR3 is TGTGCCAGCAGTCGAGGCCGGCCAGATACGCAGTATTTT. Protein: CASSRGRPDTQYF.

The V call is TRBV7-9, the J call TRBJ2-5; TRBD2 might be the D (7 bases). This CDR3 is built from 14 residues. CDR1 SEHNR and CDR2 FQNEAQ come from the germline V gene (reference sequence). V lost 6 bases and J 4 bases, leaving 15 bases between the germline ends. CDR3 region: CASRYGGGGETQYF. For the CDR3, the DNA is TGTGCCAGCAGATATGGGGGAGGGGGAGAGACCCAGTACTTC.

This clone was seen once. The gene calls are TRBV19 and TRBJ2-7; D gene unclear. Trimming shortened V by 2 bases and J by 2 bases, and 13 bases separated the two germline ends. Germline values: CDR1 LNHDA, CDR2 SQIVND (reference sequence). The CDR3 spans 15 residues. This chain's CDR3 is CASSIIHMETYEQYF. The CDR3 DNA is TGTGCCAGTAGTATAATTCACATGGAAACCTACGAGCAGTACTTC. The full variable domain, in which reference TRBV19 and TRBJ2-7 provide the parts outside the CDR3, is DGGITQSPKYLFRKEGQNVTLSCEQNLNHDAMYWYRQDPGQGLRLIYYSQIVNDFQKGDIAEGYSVSREKKESFPLTVTSAQKNPTAFYLCASSIIHMETYEQYFGPGTRLTVT.